The clone carrying this T cell receptor beta chain showed up just a few times. Its specificity is not known. This specimen comes from a study of T cells after yellow fever vaccination. About the study: Low-cell-number fractions were prepared with SMART-Seq v4 Ultra Low Input.

Study-level results: Though weaker, the secondary response peaked faster, on day 5 versus 15. Contaminants from the bulk population, in the form of abundant clonotypes, could be found in FACS-sorted repertoires.

Germline V lookup: CDR1 MNHNY, CDR2 SVGAGI (reference sequence). The CDR3 sequence is 15 residues long. The junction had 10 bases not matched to a gene; V was cut back by 4 bases and J by 7 bases. One entry per CDR3 protein, called by TCRdb with MiXCR from the 5' RACE reads. The table includes some 340,000 distinct CDR3 sequences, around 10% detected once. The source was CD4+ T cells sorted from PBMCs, collected 45 days after the yellow fever booster vaccination. The chain has TRBV6-6 and TRBJ1-1; 9 bases agree with TRBD1. This clonotype was obtained from a man in his late teens or twenties who received the YFV17D yellow fever vaccine. The CDR3 region has the DNA TGTGCCAGCAGTTCCGACAGGGGGGAATATGGTGAAGCTTTCTTT. It codes for CASSSDRGEYGEAFF.